This is a list of T cell receptor beta chains from one sample in a study of early T cells in non-severe SARS-CoV-2 infection. One entry per CDR3 protein, called by TCRdb with MiXCR from the 5' RACE reads. The table records tens of thousands of distinct CDR3 sequences, 5.6% of them present only once. Sequenced material: whole blood. These receptors came from an adult who was a healthcare worker with PCR-confirmed SARS-CoV-2 infection or an uninfected control (not recorded which). CDR3s leave out the opening cysteine and the closing phenylalanine or tryptophan.

CDR3: SARDFGQQETQY
J: TRBJ2-5
V: TRBV20-1

CDR3: SGLERGTDTQY
J: TRBJ2-3
V: TRBV20-1

CDR3: ASKSDRAVDTQY
J: TRBJ2-3
V: TRBV11-2

CDR3: ASSPPSALLQF
J: TRBJ2-1
V: TRBV7-2

CDR3: ASSSLLRGYEQY
J: TRBJ2-7
V: TRBV6-5

CDR3: ASSPRDQPQH
J: TRBJ1-5
V: TRBV12-3/TRBV12-4

CDR3: ASSLLGRSYEQF
J: TRBJ2-1
V: TRBV27

CDR3: SARKREVYNEQF
J: TRBJ2-1
V: TRBV20-1

CDR3: ASSLGTGNVEQY
J: TRBJ2-7
V: TRBV27

CDR3: SASGRAYNEQF
J: TRBJ2-1
V: TRBV20-1

CDR3: SAGKDGTYEQY
J: TRBJ2-7
V: TRBV20-1

CDR3: ASSSTTGGAYEQY
J: TRBJ2-7
V: TRBV6-6

CDR3: ASGSPGNTIY
J: TRBJ1-3
V: TRBV6-6

CDR3: SASPLRGGPNTGELF
J: TRBJ2-2
V: TRBV20-1

CDR3: ASSPFPSYNEQF
J: TRBJ2-1
V: TRBV7-2

CDR3: ASSYDRGNTEAF
J: TRBJ1-1
V: TRBV6-5

CDR3: ASSETGQFQPQH
J: TRBJ1-5
V: TRBV6-1

CDR3: ASSGPGGPGGNQPQH
J: TRBJ1-5
V: TRBV6-6

CDR3: SALRTSGDNEQF
J: TRBJ2-1
V: TRBV20-1

CDR3: ASKDRGRAADTQY
J: TRBJ2-3
V: TRBV19

CDR3: ASSFRQHTDTQY
J: TRBJ2-3
V: TRBV12-3/TRBV12-4

CDR3: ASSQAQKTGLADEEVKNIQY
J: TRBJ2-4
V: TRBV3-1

CDR3: ASSYMAAFYEQY
J: TRBJ2-7
V: TRBV6-2/TRBV6-3

CDR3: ASSQYTGGPGDEQY
J: TRBJ2-7
V: TRBV4-1

CDR3: ASSLMAERGEQF
J: TRBJ2-1
V: TRBV5-1